The present T cell receptor beta chain was sequenced within a study of T-cell memory formation after mild COVID-19 (dated by TCRdb to the early 2020s). The study in broad terms: TCR sequence clusters from the two donors were largely donor specific. Longitudinal TCRalpha and TCRbeta repertoire sequencing tracked T-cell clones expanding and contracting after mild COVID-19 in two donors. Two young, previously healthy adult volunteers made up the cohort, one male and one female. Paper-wide results and their limitations: Some responding clones were detected in pre-infection memory, which suggested that pre-existing cross-reactive memory T cells had joined the SARS-CoV-2 response. Clones that contracted from day 15 to 85 showed balanced CD4/CD8 phenotypes, whereas a second wave of clones that expanded from day 15 to 37 leaned towards CD4+. The study covered only a couple of mild cases, and larger cohorts including severe cases with pre-infection samples were considered necessary. The second-wave clones that peaked on day 37 were not confirmed to be SARS-CoV-2 specific. Contracting CD4+ clones were located mainly in the CM and EM memory subsets, whereas CD8+ clones were found to be enriched in EMRA.

The germline V gene yields SGDLS for CDR1 and YYNGEE for CDR2. The trim is 0 bases for V and 0 bases for J, with a gap of 7 bases between the germline ends. The CDR3 measures 15 amino acids from cysteine to phenylalanine. Only the CDR3 region is kept as DNA, spanning 45 bases read in frame from base 1. This clonotype was detected a few times. Its antigen is still unknown. It has no much larger one-base neighbor in the sample; base qualities were not kept. Ficoll-Paque density gradient centrifugation was the method used to isolate PBMCs. Instrument used: Illumina NovaSeq 6000. TCRalpha and TCRbeta cDNA libraries were built by 5'RACE with constant-segment primers, adding sample barcodes and unique molecular identifiers. RNA was extracted from every sample with Trizol reagent. Amplification of the libraries took two PCR steps, and the second step added a second sample barcode plus Illumina TruSeq adapters. Sequencing of libraries was performed on an Illumina NovaSeq with 2 x 150 bp paired-end reads. The authors' pipeline ran thus. The reads were demultiplexed and collapsed into UMI-guided consensus sequences using migec v1.2.7. With mixcr v2.1.11, UMI consensuses were aligned to TRA and TRB V and J templates and assembled into clonotypes. Clonotypes were classified as expanded or contracted when called significant by both edgeR and NoisET, with noise models trained on biological replicates. For edgeR calls, a false discovery rate-adjusted p below 0.01 and a log2 fold-change threshold of 1 were applied. As an exploratory analysis of dynamics, PCA with hierarchical clustering was applied to max-normalized trajectories of the 1000 most abundant clonotypes. The CD4 or CD8 phenotype of responding clones was assigned using the separately sequenced CD4+ and CD8+ repertoires. The public sequencing data were trimmed at Q25 with fastp and processed into clonotypes with MiXCR by TCRdb, which kept only in-frame beta chains. Rows with a matching CDR3 protein are joined into one entry that keeps the most common DNA and genes. The V and J calls and clone size are TCRdb's, not the authors'. Counted in this sample were some 120,000 distinct CDR3 sequences; more than 15% of them appeared once. Approximately 14% of the sample comes from the top ten.

Sequencing input: PBMCs or a T cell subset sorted from them (not recorded which). This TCR was sampled from an adult woman who had mild COVID-19 (a few samples of this study predate the infection). The sample titles of this study are shuffled in the database, so cell type and time point are left out; the donor was told from shared clones. Rearrangement joined TRBV9 to TRBJ1-3; the D gene is unclear. The CDR3 region reads CASSVAGNSGNTIYF. The DNA sequence follows: TGTGCCAGCAGCGTAGCTGGGAACTCTGGAAACACCATATATTTT.